This TCR beta chain was recovered during a study of identical twins. Trimming took off 2 bases at V and 5 bases at J, with 10 bases between the two ends. CDR3 length: 13 residues. The germline V gene encodes CDR1 SNHLY and CDR2 FYNNEI. A universal primer binding site was introduced by template switching. The final cDNA contained unique molecular identifiers. Each CDR3 protein gets one entry after TCRdb re-called the 5' RACE reads with MiXCR. In the table there are roughly 1,500,000 distinct CDR3 sequences, under 35% of which are singletons. Sequenced material: cord blood. This receptor was identified in a newborn girl in good health. This chain uses TRBV2 with TRBJ2-7; maybe TRBD1 (6 bases). CDR3 in DNA: TGTGCCAGCAGTGAATATAGGGGGAACGAGCAGTACTTC. It specifies CASSEYRGNEQYF.